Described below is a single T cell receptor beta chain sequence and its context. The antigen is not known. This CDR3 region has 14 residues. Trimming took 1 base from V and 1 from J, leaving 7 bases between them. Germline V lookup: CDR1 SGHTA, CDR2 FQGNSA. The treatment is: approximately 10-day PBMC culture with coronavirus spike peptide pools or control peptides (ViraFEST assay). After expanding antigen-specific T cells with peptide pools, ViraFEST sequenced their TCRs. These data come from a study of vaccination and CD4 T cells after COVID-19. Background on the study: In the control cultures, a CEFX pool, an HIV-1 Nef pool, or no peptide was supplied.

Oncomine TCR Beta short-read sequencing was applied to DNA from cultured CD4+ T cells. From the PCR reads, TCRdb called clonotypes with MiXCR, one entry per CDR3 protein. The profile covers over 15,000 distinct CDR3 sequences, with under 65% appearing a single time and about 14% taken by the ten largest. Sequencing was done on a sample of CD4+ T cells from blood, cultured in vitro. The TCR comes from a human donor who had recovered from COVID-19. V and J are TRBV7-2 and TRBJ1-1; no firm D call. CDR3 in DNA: TGTGCCAGCAGCTTAGTAGGTAGGAACACTGAAGCTTTCTTT. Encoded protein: CASSLVGRNTEAFF.